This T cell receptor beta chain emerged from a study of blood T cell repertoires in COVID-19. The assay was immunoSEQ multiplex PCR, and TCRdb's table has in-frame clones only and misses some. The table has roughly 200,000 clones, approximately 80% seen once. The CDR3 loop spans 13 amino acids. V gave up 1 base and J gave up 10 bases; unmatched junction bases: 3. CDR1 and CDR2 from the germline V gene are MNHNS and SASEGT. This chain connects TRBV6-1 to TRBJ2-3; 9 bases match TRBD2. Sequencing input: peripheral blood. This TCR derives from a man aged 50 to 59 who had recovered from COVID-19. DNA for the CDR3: TGTGCCAGCAGTGAAGGCTTAGCGGGGGCGCAGTATTTT. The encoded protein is CASSEGLAGAQYF.